This TCR beta chain was sequenced during a study of radiation and T cells in renal cell carcinoma. The table lists this clone with a count of one. The data were produced by immunoSEQ multiplex PCR, yet TCRdb's version contains in-frame clones alone and is incomplete. The repertoire holds over 12,000 clones, with 62% as singletons. Treatment here: treatment-naive control, cytoreductive nephrectomy. Treatment-naive patients without radiation supplied the control tumors at nephrectomy. Controls included a handful of female and eleven to twelve male donors, resected 2011 to 2014. In germline, CDR1 is LNHDA, CDR2 SQIVND (reference sequence). This CDR3 has 15 amino acids. V shed 5 bases and J 0 bases; nucleotides not matched to a gene: 7.

The clonotype comes from a man in his fifties or sixties with renal cell carcinoma. The source material was tumor tissue, sampled from a patient whose treatment was nephrectomy without radiotherapy. The chain employs TRBV19 and TRBJ2-7, with 7 bases matching TRBD1. The CDR3 loop reads CASSVAGTASYEQYF. CDR3 sequence (DNA): TGTGCCAGTAGTGTGGCCGGGACAGCCTCCTACGAGCAGTACTTC.